This TCR beta chain was recovered during a study of siplizumab effects on memory and regulatory T cells. Study observations and caveats: In unstimulated cells, naive T cells appeared more diverse than memory T cells and seemed major alloresponse contributors.

Comment on this clone: Its antigen is unidentified.

Here immunoSEQ multiplex PCR was the method, and the copy in TCRdb shows in-frame clones only, minus some. The sample carries about 100,000 clones, about nine tenths recorded once. This sequence originates from a human donor in good health. The source material was non-Treg CD4+ T cells sorted from blood.

This chain's CDR3 is CAWSVSGSRQGHGYTF. CDR3 in DNA: TGTGCCTGGAGTGTTAGCGGGTCGCGGCAGGGTCATGGCTACACCTTC. The V call is TRBV30, the J call TRBJ1-2; D might be TRBD1 (5 bases). The ends were cut back, 0 bases at V and 6 bases at J, with 20 bases in the middle. The length of the CDR3 is 16 residues. Germline V gene data show CDR1 as GTSNPN and CDR2 as SVGIG (reference sequence).